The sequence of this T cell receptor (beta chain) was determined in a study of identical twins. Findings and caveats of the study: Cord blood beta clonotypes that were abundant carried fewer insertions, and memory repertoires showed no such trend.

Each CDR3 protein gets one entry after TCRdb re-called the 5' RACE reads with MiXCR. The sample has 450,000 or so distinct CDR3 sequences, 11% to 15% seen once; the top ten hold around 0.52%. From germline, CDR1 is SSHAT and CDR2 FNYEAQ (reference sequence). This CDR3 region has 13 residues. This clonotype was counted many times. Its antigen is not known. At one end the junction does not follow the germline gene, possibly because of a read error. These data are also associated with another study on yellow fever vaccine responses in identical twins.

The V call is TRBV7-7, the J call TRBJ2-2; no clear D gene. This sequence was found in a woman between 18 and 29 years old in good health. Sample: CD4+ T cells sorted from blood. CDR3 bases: TGTGCTAGCAGCTTCAGCAACACCGGGGAGCTGTTTTTT. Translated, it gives CASSFSNTGELFF.